This entry is about one T cell receptor beta chain. Recovery meant two consecutive negative NP/OP PCR tests, professional clearance, or resolved symptoms. Authors' analysis steps: It was from reference gene primer amplification that nucleated cell counts were estimated. Assay used: immunoSEQ multiplex PCR; TCRdb lists only in-frame clones, some missing. D and trimming were read from the DNA, whereas the V and J calls and clone size are those reported in that table. In the table there are under 450,000 clones, roughly 87% of which are singletons. This specimen belongs to a study of blood T cell repertoires in COVID-19. The CDR3 consists of 14 residues. V lost 5 bases to trimming and J lost 1 base, with 9 bases between them. The germline V gene has CDR1 MNHEY and CDR2 SMNVEV (reference sequence).

The sequence came from a woman aged 30 to 39 who had recovered from COVID-19. The rearrangement joins TRBV27 to TRBJ1-5; D remains unclear. Sequencing was performed on PBMCs or T cells enriched from blood (not recorded which). CDR3 nucleotides: TGTGCCAGCAGTCTCACATTGAGCAATCAGCCCCAGCATTTT. Translation gives CASSLTLSNQPQHF.